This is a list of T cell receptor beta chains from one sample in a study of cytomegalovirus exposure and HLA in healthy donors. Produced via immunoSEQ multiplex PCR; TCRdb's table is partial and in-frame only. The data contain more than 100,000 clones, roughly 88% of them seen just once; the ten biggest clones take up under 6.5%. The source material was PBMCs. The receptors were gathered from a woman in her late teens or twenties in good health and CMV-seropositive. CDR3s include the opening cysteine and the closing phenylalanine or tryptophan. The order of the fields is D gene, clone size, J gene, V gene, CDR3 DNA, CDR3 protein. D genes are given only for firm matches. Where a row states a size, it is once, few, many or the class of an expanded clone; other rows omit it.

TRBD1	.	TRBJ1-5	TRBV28	TGTGCCAGCAGTTTCCCCCAGGGGGATCAGCCCCAGCATTTT	CASSFPQGDQPQHF
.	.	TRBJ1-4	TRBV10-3	TGTGCCATCAGTGAAGGGGATACTAATGAAAAACTGTTTTTT	CAISEGDTNEKLFF
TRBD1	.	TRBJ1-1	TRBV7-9	TGTGCCAGCAGCTTAGTTCAGGGGGCGTGGGACACTGAAGCTTTCTTT	CASSLVQGAWDTEAFF
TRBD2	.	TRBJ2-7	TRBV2	TGTGCCAGCCGGCTGGGGGGGAACGAGCAGTACTTC	CASRLGGNEQYF
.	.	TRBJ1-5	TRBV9	TGTGCCAGCAGCGCCGGCGGAGGGAATCAGCCCCAGCATTTT	CASSAGGGNQPQHF
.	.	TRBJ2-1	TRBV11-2	TGTGCCAGCAGCTTAGAGCTAGCGTTGGGTGAGCAGTTCTTC	CASSLELALGEQFF
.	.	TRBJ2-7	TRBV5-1	TGCGCCAGCAGCTTGGAAGGGGTTCTCTCCTACGAGCAGTACTTC	CASSLEGVLSYEQYF
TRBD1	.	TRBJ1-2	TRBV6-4	TGTGCCAGCAGGGGAACAGGGGGACATGGCTACACCTTC	CASRGTGGHGYTF
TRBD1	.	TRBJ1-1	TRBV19	TGTGCCAGTTGGGGACAGGTGTTGAACACTGAAGCTTTCTTT	CASWGQVLNTEAFF
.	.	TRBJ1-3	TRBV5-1	TGCGCCAGCAGCCGCTCAGACACCCCCTCTGGAAACACCATATATTTT	CASSRSDTPSGNTIYF
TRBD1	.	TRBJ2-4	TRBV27	TGTGCCAGCAGTTCCGGACAGGGGAACATTCAGTACTTC	CASSSGQGNIQYF
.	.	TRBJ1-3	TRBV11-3	TGTGCCAGCAGCTTAGAAGGGACCCAGGCCGGAGGGGGAAACACCATATATTTT	CASSLEGTQAGGGNTIYF
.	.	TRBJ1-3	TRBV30	TGTGCCTGGAGTGTCGACAGCTCTGGAAACACCATATATTTT	CAWSVDSSGNTIYF
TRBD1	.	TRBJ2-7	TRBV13	TGTGCCAGCAGTATAGACCCAGGGACAGCCTACGAGCAGTACTTC	CASSIDPGTAYEQYF
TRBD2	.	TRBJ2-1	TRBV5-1	TGCGCCAGCAGCTCGGGGACAATAGCGGGAGCCTACAATGAGCAGTTCTTC	CASSSGTIAGAYNEQFF
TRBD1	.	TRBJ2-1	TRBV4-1	TGCGCCAGCAGCCAAGATTTCGCAGGGGGCAATGAGCAGTTCTTC	CASSQDFAGGNEQFF
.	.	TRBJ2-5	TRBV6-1	TGTGCCAGCAGCCACTTCGGAGCACAAGAGACCCAGTACTTC	CASSHFGAQETQYF
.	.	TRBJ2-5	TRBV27	TGTGCCAGCAGTTCCTGGCGGGAAGGGGAAGAGACCCAGTACTTC	CASSSWREGEETQYF
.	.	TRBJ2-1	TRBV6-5	TGTGCCAGCAAAAGGCTAGCTTCCTACAATGAGCAGTTCTTC	CASKRLASYNEQFF
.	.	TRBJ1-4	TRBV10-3	TGTGCCATCAGTCCCCGTCTGAATGAAAAACTGTTTTTT	CAISPRLNEKLFF
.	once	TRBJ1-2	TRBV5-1	TGCGCCAGCAGCTTGTTGGGGCGAAATGGCTACACCTTC	CASSLLGRNGYTF
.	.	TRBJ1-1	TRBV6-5	TGTGCCAGCAGTTATCGTGACACGGCTTTCTTT	CASSYRDTAFF
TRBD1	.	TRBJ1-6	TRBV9	TGTGCCAGCAGCGCCAGGACAGGGAGGGACTCACCCCTCCACTTT	CASSARTGRDSPLHF
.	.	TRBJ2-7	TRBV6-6	TGTGCCAGCAGCTCAAACAGGGCCCTTACAATCTACGAGCAGTACTTC	CASSSNRALTIYEQYF
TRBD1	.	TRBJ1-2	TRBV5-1	TGCGCCAGCAGCTTTGAGGGACAGATCGGACTTGTACGTGGCTACACCTTC	CASSFEGQIGLVRGYTF
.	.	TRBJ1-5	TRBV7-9	TGTGCCAGCAGCTTAGAGGCGGACAGCCGCAATCAGCCCCAGCATTTT	CASSLEADSRNQPQHF
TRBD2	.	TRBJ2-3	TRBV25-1	TGTGCCAGCAGGACTAGCGGGGGTGGCACAGATACGCAGTATTTT	CASRTSGGGTDTQYF
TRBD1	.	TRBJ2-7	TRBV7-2	TGTGCCAGCAGCTCTTCGGACAGGGTGCCCTACGAGCAGTACTTC	CASSSSDRVPYEQYF
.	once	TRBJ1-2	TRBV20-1	TGCAGTGCTAGAGATTATCCGGGCTACACCTTC	CSARDYPGYTF
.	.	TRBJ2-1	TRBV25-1	TGTGCCAGCAGTGAGAGGAAGGATGAGCAGTTCTTC	CASSERKDEQFF
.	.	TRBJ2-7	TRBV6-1	TGTGCCAGCATGGGCCCGGGGGATTACGAGCAGTACTTC	CASMGPGDYEQYF
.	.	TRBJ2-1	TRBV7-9	TGTGCCAGCAGCTTGAGGCAGGGCGCGTACAATGAGCAGTTCTTC	CASSLRQGAYNEQFF